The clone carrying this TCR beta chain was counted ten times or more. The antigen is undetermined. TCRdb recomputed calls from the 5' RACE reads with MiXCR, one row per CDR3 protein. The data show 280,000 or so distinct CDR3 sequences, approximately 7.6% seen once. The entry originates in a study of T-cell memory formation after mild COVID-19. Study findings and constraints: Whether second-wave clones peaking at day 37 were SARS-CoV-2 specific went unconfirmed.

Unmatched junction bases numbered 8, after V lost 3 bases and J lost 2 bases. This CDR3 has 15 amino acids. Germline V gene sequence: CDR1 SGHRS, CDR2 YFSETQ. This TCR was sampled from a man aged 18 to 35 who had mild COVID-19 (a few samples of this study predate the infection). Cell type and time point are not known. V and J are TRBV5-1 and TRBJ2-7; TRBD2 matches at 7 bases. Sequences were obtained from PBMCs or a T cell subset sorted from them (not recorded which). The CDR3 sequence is CASSYSSGGPYEQYF. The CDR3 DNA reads TGCGCCAGCAGCTATTCCTCGGGGGGACCCTACGAGCAGTACTTC. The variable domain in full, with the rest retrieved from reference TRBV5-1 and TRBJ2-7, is KAGVTQTPRYLIKTRGQQVTLSCSPISGHRSVSWYQQTPGQGLQFLFEYFSETQRNKGNFPGRFSGRQFSNSRSEMNVSTLELGDSALYLCASSYSSGGPYEQYFGPGTRLTVT.